The 26 T cell receptor beta chains in this list originate from one sample, sequenced in a study of blood T cell repertoires in COVID-19. The table came from immunoSEQ multiplex PCR; TCRdb's copy has only in-frame clones and leaves some out. Of 150,000 to 200,000 clones in the sample, 78% were seen once. Sequencing was done on a sample of peripheral blood. All receptors derive from an elderly woman with active or convalescent COVID-19.

The J gene is TRBJ2-7, the V gene TRBV4-3; possible D gene TRBD2, 5 bases. This CDR3 region has 15 residues. The germline V and J ends were trimmed by 1 base and 3 bases, with 13 bases remaining between them. Germline-derived CDR1 and CDR2 are LGHNA and YSLEER. CDR3 sequence (DNA): TGCGCCAGCAGCCAAGGGGCCGGAGGATACTACGAGCAGTACTTC. Translation gives CASSQGAGGYYEQYF.

The chain has TRBV5-5 and TRBJ2-3, with TRBD2 matching over 8 bases. This CDR3 region has 16 residues. V was clipped by 6 bases and J by 1 base; unmatched bases: 10. The germline V gene has CDR1 SGHKS and CDR2 YYEKEE (reference sequence). For the CDR3, the DNA is TGTGCCAGCACCAGACTCGGGACTAGTGGCACAGATACGCAGTATTTT. Amino acids: CASTRLGTSGTDTQYF. Supplemented by reference TRBV5-5 and TRBJ2-3, the full variable domain reads DAGVTQSPTHLIKTRGQQVTLRCSPISGHKSVSWYQQVLGQGPQFIFQYYEKEERGRGNFPDRFSARQFPNYSSELNVNALLLGDSALYLCASTRLGTSGTDTQYFGPGTRLTVL.

The CDR3 region is CASSSNPPGQGIPYGYTF. The CDR3 DNA is TGCGCCAGCAGCTCGAACCCACCGGGACAGGGGATCCCCTATGGCTACACCTTC. The rearrangement links TRBV5-1 to TRBJ1-2; 10 bases agree with TRBD1. The CDR3 runs to 18 residues. After removal of 3 bases from V and 4 bases from J, the junction contained 15 bases not matched to a gene. Per germline, CDR1 SGHRS and CDR2 YFSETQ.

The chain couples TRBV6-5 to TRBJ2-1; the match to TRBD2 covers 12 bases. The V gene end was trimmed by 6 bases and the J gene end by 4 bases; junction bases not matched to a gene: 4. There are 15 residues in the CDR3. From germline, CDR1 is MNHEY and CDR2 SVGAGI. The CDR3 loop is CASSLGLAGYNEQFF. Written as DNA, the CDR3 is TGTGCCAGCAGCTTAGGACTAGCGGGGTACAATGAGCAGTTCTTC.

The chain joins TRBV3-1 (or the pseudogene TRBV3-2) to TRBJ2-3, with 9 bases lining up with TRBD2. CDR1 is LGHDT, CDR2 YNNKEL, per germline (reference sequence). The CDR3 is 16 residues long. V lost 4 bases, J lost 2 bases, and 7 bases stayed unmatched. The CDR3 sequence: CASSLAGLAPTDTQYF. The CDR3 DNA follows: TGTGCCAGCAGCCTCGCGGGACTAGCTCCCACAGATACGCAGTATTTT.

As for this clone: A read error may produce the germline difference seen at one junction end. DNA of the CDR3: TGTGCCAGCAGTGAAGGGACGGTACCGGGAAGCACCATATATTTT. Protein: CASSEGTVPGSTIYF. This sequence joins TRBV2 and TRBJ1-3, with unresolved D. This CDR3 spans 15 amino acids. The V gene's germline CDR1 is SNHLY and CDR2 FYNNEI.

The V call is TRBV7-6, the J call TRBJ2-5; TRBD2 matches 13 bases. Germline CDR1 reads SGHVS; CDR2 reads FNYEAQ. The CDR3 has 18 amino acids. V shed 1 base and J 1 base; nucleotides not matched to a gene: 6. CDR3 in DNA: TGTGCCAGCAGCTTAGAGACTAGCGGGGGGATACCCCAAGAGACCCAGTACTTC. Translated: CASSLETSGGIPQETQYF.

The V call is TRBV9, the J call TRBJ1-5; D not certain. Germline V gene data show CDR1 as SGDLS and CDR2 as YYNGEE. V was shortened by 0 bases and J by 0 bases, with 7 bases between the two germline ends. The CDR3 has 15 residues. CDR3 amino acids: CASSVGAASNQPQHF. CDR3 coding DNA: TGTGCCAGCAGCGTAGGGGCAGCTAGCAATCAGCCCCAGCATTTT.

This chain links TRBV2 with TRBJ2-2, with TRBD2 identical over 8 bases. The CDR3 loop spans 16 amino acids. Germline trimming cut 6 bases from V and 3 bases from J; bases unmatched to any gene: 9. Germline V CDR1 and CDR2: SNHLY, FYNNEI. The CDR3 reads CASRRVVAGYTGELFF. CDR3 DNA sequence: TGTGCCAGCAGGAGGGTGGTAGCGGGGTACACCGGGGAGCTGTTTTTT.

The gene calls are TRBV15 and TRBJ1-5, with D tentatively TRBD1 (5 bases). V shed 1 base and J shed 5 bases, with 12 bases lying between them. CDR3 length: 15 residues. Germline-derived CDR1 and CDR2 are LNHNV and YYDKDF (reference sequence). The CDR3 reads CATSRAGGWDQPQHF. CDR3 DNA: TGTGCCACCAGCAGAGCGGGGGGGTGGGATCAGCCCCAGCATTTT.

The rearrangement links TRBV6-6 to TRBJ2-7; 8 positions match TRBD2. With V trimmed by 7 bases and J by 6 bases, 14 bases remained unmatched. Per the germline V gene, CDR1 is MNHNY and CDR2 is SVGAGI (reference sequence). CDR3 length: 15 amino acids. The CDR3 DNA is TGTGCCAGCATCCGAGGGGGGACTAGATGGTCCGAGCAGTACTTC. Translating gives CASIRGGTRWSEQYF.

Only one count was recorded for this clone. The gene calls are TRBV5-1 and TRBJ2-3, with TRBD2 matching over 14 bases. Germline trimming cut 3 bases from V and 5 bases from J; bases unmatched to any gene: 8. The CDR3 is 17 amino acids. CDR1 is SGHRS, CDR2 YFSETQ, per germline. DNA of the CDR3: TGCGCCAGCAGCTCGGGACTAGCGGGGGAACTACGAGATACGCAGTATTTT. Translation: CASSSGLAGELRDTQYF.

CDR3 in DNA: TGTGCCAGCCGGGCCCGTGCGGGGGCAGAGACCCAGTACTTC. This gives the protein CASRARAGAETQYF. This chain links TRBV7-9 with TRBJ2-5, with D possibly matching TRBD2 (7 bases). Germline V lookup: CDR1 SEHNR, CDR2 FQNEAQ (reference sequence). The CDR3 extends over 14 amino acids. The V end lost 8 bases, the J end lost 4 bases, and 17 bases lay between the germline ends.

The chain couples TRBV12-5 to TRBJ2-3; a possible D gene is TRBD2 (5 bases). Trimming took off 3 bases at V and 8 bases at J, with 9 bases between the two ends. Per germline, CDR1 LGHNT and CDR2 FRNRAP. The CDR3 length is 12 residues. CDR3 DNA: TGTGCTAGTGGTTTCCATGAGGGTACGCAGTATTTT. Translation: CASGFHEGTQYF.

CDR3 bases: TGTGCCCGGGGAGCAAGTGGACAGGGATTGTCTAACACTGAAGCTTTCTTT. Its protein product is CARGASGQGLSNTEAFF. This chain connects TRBV27 to TRBJ1-1; the match to TRBD1 covers 8 bases. The CDR3 is 17 amino acids. The trim removed 11 bases at V and 2 bases at J, leaving 19 bases unmatched. Per germline, CDR1 MNHEY and CDR2 SMNVEV (reference sequence).

This clone was counted between two and nine times. V gene TRBV7-2 combines with J gene TRBJ2-7; TRBD2 matches at 9 bases. V lost 7 bases, J lost 6 bases, and 10 bases stayed unmatched. CDR3 length: 14 amino acids. Per the germline V gene, CDR1 is SGHTA and CDR2 is FQGNSA. The CDR3 DNA reads TGTGCCAGCACCCTGGTCGGCGGGGGGGGCGAGCAGTACTTC. It specifies CASTLVGGGGEQYF.

This clone turned up a few times. The J gene is TRBJ2-1, the V gene TRBV5-1; 10 bases agree with TRBD1. Germline V gene sequence: CDR1 SGHRS, CDR2 YFSETQ. CDR3 length: 15 residues. V gave up 5 bases and J gave up 4 bases; unmatched junction bases: 6. The CDR3 sequence is CASSFGTGVYNEQFF. CDR3 DNA sequence: TGCGCCAGCAGTTTCGGGACAGGGGTTTACAATGAGCAGTTCTTC.

This clone showed up many times. The chain has TRBV14 and TRBJ1-2; D possibly corresponds to TRBD1 (5 bases). The CDR3 is 17 amino acids. The V gene's germline CDR1 is SGHDN and CDR2 FVKESK. V was shortened by 0 bases and J by 4 bases, with 18 bases between the two germline ends. The CDR3 sequence is CASSQDGFGGRGYGYTF. DNA of the CDR3: TGTGCCAGCAGCCAAGATGGTTTCGGGGGACGCGGCTATGGCTACACCTTC. The full variable domain, rest sourced from reference TRBV14 and TRBJ1-2, is EAGVTQFPSHSVIEKGQTVTLRCDPISGHDNLYWYRRVMGKEIKFLLHFVKESKQDESGMPNNRFLAERTGGTYSTLKVQPAELEDSGVYFCASSQDGFGGRGYGYTFGSGTRLTVV.

The rearrangement links TRBV10-2 to TRBJ2-1, with a possible D match to TRBD1 (6 bases). Trimming pared 0 bases from V and 4 bases from J, leaving 10 bases between. In germline, CDR1 is WSHSY, CDR2 SAAADI. The CDR3 length is 15 residues. CDR3 sequence reads: CASSESNQGYNEQFF. The CDR3 nucleotides read TGCGCCAGCAGTGAGTCTAATCAGGGGTACAATGAGCAGTTCTTC.

This chain joins TRBV12-3 or TRBV12-4 and TRBJ1-5; D unclear. V was shortened by 2 bases and J by 4 bases, with 6 bases between the two germline ends. CDR3 length: 13 amino acids. As DNA, the CDR3 is TGTGCCAGCAGTTTAACCAGAAATCAGCCCCAGCATTTT. This codes for CASSLTRNQPQHF.

The CDR3 DNA follows: TGTGCCTGGAGTGTAAAGTTAACGGGGGGCAATCAGCCCCAGCATTTT. Translating it yields CAWSVKLTGGNQPQHF. The gene calls are TRBV30 and TRBJ1-5; perhaps TRBD1 as D (5 bases). This CDR3 contains 16 residues. CDR1 and CDR2 from the germline V gene are GTSNPN and SVGIG (reference sequence). The ends were cut back, 0 bases at V and 2 bases at J, with 14 bases in the middle.

The chain is built from TRBV28 and TRBJ1-6; D perhaps matches TRBD1 (5 bases). CDR1 is MDHEN, CDR2 SYDVKM, per germline. CDR3 size: 14 residues. Trimming removed 4 bases from V and 5 bases from J, with 9 bases in between. The CDR3 nucleotides read TGTGCCAGCAGTTCCGGGACTAATAATTCACCCCTCCACTTT. Translating gives CASSSGTNNSPLHF.

This clone was observed once. The chain joins TRBV28 to TRBJ1-3; TRBD1 might be the D (6 bases). CDR1 and CDR2 (germline): MDHEN, SYDVKM. V dropped 7 bases and J dropped 0 bases, with 16 bases sitting between them. This CDR3 is built from 16 residues. CDR3 DNA sequence: TGTGCCAGCACTTCCCGTGGGACACTCTCTGGAAACACCATATATTTT. Its translation is CASTSRGTLSGNTIYF.

There are a few counts of this clone. This chain uses TRBV6-6 with TRBJ1-3; maybe TRBD1 (5 bases). V lost 7 bases, J lost 1 base, and 8 bases lay in between. The CDR3 length is 13 residues. CDR1 MNHNY and CDR2 SVGAGI come from the germline V gene (reference sequence). In nucleotides, the CDR3 is TGTGCCAGCATTAACAGGTCTGGAAACACCATATATTTT. Protein: CASINRSGNTIYF.

The CDR3 bases are TGTGCCAGCAGATGGTCAGTTTGGGGCTACACCTTC. Encoded protein: CASRWSVWGYTF. This sequence joins TRBV21-1 and TRBJ1-2; TRBD1 reflects the table's D call only, with no check against the DNA. TRBV21-1 is flagged as a pseudogene. The CDR3 covers 12 residues.

The count of this clone is one. The chain recombines TRBV9 with TRBJ2-5; 7 bases align to TRBD1. Germline CDR1 is SGDLS and CDR2 is YYNGEE. This CDR3 has 16 residues. The V and J ends lost 2 bases and 4 bases, in that order; junction bases with no gene match: 11. The CDR3 DNA reads TGTGCCAGCAGCGTTGGGACAGTCCTAGGAGGAGAGACCCAGTACTTC. Protein product: CASSVGTVLGGETQYF.